This T cell receptor beta chain was documented in a study of identical twins. Between the trimmed V and J ends, which lost 6 bases and 0 bases, there was a span of 11 bases. Per germline, CDR1 MNHNS and CDR2 SASEGT. The CDR3 sequence is 14 residues long. TCRdb redid the calling of the 5' RACE reads with MiXCR, one entry per CDR3 protein. The repertoire holds roughly 720,000 distinct CDR3 sequences, with roughly 18% as singletons. These sequences were also reported in another study, on T cells expressing NK-cell markers. From that study: With an anti-gamma-delta TCR antibody, sorting in several experiments was kept to alpha-beta TCR T cells. The CD3+CD56-NKG2C+ fraction of a few donors was likewise dominated by these clonotypes.

This rearrangement joins TRBV6-1 to TRBJ1-1, with D uncertain. This TCR was sampled from a woman aged 18-30 years in good health. Input material: PBMCs. CDR3 in DNA: TGTGCCAGCAGCCCCGTAGAAATGAACACTGAAGCTTTCTTT. Its translation: CASSPVEMNTEAFF.